The clone carrying this T cell receptor beta chain was seen ten or more times. TCRdb re-derived calls from the 5' RACE reads in MiXCR, one entry per CDR3 protein. The sample yields approximately 110,000 distinct CDR3 sequences, 6.5% to 8% seen once. The sample originates from a study of T cells after yellow fever vaccination. Germline-derived CDR1 and CDR2 are LNHNV and YYDKDF (reference sequence). This CDR3 spans 14 amino acids. Germline trimming cut 6 bases from V and 4 bases from J; bases unmatched to any gene: 1. This sequence joins TRBV15 and TRBJ2-2; TRBD1 aligns across 11 bases. The receptor was isolated from a man younger than 35 who received the YFV17D yellow fever vaccine. The material sequenced was CD4+ T cells sorted from PBMCs, taken 10 days after the first yellow fever vaccination. CDR3 bases: TGTGCCACCAGGGGGACAGGGGGCACCGGGGAGCTGTTTTTT. Encoded protein: CATRGTGGTGELFF.